This T cell receptor (beta chain) was sequenced for a study of graft-versus-host responses after intestinal transplantation. Study context: Recipients received multivisceral, liver-intestinal, or isolated intestinal transplants. All recipients got anti-thymocyte globulin induction, then tacrolimus and steroids for approximately 3 years. Study findings and constraints: Within allografts, high graft-versus-host to host-versus-graft clonal ratios were seen among patients with graft-donor T cell macrochimerism. Present in recipient marrow, GvH clones included some that appeared first in ileum or blood.

With regard to this clone: The antigen remains undetermined.

Sequencing used immunoSEQ multiplex PCR; TCRdb keeps in-frame clones, though not all of them. Of around 26,000 clones listed, 82% were seen once; the top ten hold more than 0.8%. Material: unstimulated CD8+ T cells sorted from spleen or lymph node cells, obtained before transplant. The sequence came from a human donor who was the organ donor for an intestinal transplant.

The CDR3 bases are TGTGCCAGCAGCGTAGGGCCTAGCGGGAGAATTAGCACAGATACGCAGTATTTT. It encodes CASSVGPSGRISTDTQYF. The chain recombines TRBV9 with TRBJ2-3; 10 nucleotides line up with TRBD2. The V segment lost 0 bases and the J segment 0 bases; nucleotides outside the gene matches: 7. Germline-derived CDR1 and CDR2 are SGDLS and YYNGEE. The CDR3 runs 18 residues. Filled out from reference TRBV9 and TRBJ2-3, the complete variable domain reads DSGVTQTPKHLITATGQRVTLRCSPRSGDLSVYWYQQSLDQGLQFLIQYYNGEERAKGNILERFSAQQFPDLHSELNLSSLELGDSALYFCASSVGPSGRISTDTQYFGPGTRLTVL.